This note documents a single TCR beta chain sequence. Its antigen is still unknown. These data belong to a study of CD8 T cells in ankylosing spondylitis. Overall study results and limits: Reportedly, matched ankylosing spondylitis synovial fluid was significantly enriched for disease-linked clones. What appeared characteristic of ankylosing spondylitis blood was a TCR beta motif of fewer than ten highly homologous variants. CD8+ cells made up the disease-linked clones, which were relatively rare in peripheral blood.

The CDR3 runs to 12 residues. CDR1 and CDR2 from the germline V gene are SGHRS and YFSETQ. With 3 bases removed from V and 8 bases from J, the gap between germline ends came to 11 bases. As the method for making TCR beta libraries, quantitative 5'-RACE with molecular barcodes was used. TCRdb recomputed calls from the 5' RACE reads with MiXCR, one row per CDR3 protein. Among under 850,000 distinct CDR3 sequences, over 15% were seen once, and the ten largest hold 19%. This TCR was recovered from a male donor with ankylosing spondylitis. The chain joins TRBV5-1 to TRBJ1-1, with TRBD1 as a possible D gene (6 bases). The material sequenced was blood, either unsorted or a sorted T cell fraction (not recorded which). The CDR3 is CASSWGASEAFF. CDR3 in DNA: TGCGCCAGCAGCTGGGGGGCCTCCGAAGCTTTCTTT.